Sequencing of this TCR beta chain was carried out in a study of CD8 T cells in ankylosing spondylitis (dated by TCRdb to the late 2010s). With regard to the full study: The study set out to find disease-linked TCR variants by profiling T cell receptor beta repertoires in ankylosing spondylitis patients and healthy donors. Peripheral blood was sampled, and synovial fluid was also collected from ankylosing spondylitis patients. The full study cohort comprised 25 ankylosing spondylitis patients and about 110 healthy donors. Overall study outcomes, separate from this receptor: Significant enrichment of the disease-linked clones was reported in matched synovial fluid samples from ankylosing spondylitis patients. Some of the motif variants had been reported before in the synovial fluid and blood of reactive arthritis patients, a finding that suggests common disease-initiation mechanisms. Blood from ankylosing spondylitis patients appeared to be characterized by a TCR beta motif composed of roughly 8 highly homologous amino acid variants. A CD8+ phenotype was shown by the disease-linked clones, which were found at relatively low frequencies in peripheral blood.

The data were produced on an Illumina HiSeq 2500. Quantitative 5'-RACE with molecular barcodes was used to prepare TCR beta libraries. The authors' analysis ran thus. To identify disease-linked TCR variants, a new computational method was used, one built on a probabilistic model of VDJ rearrangement. TCRdb reprocessing: public reads trimmed at Q25 with fastp, clones called with MiXCR, in-frame beta chains kept. Each entry merges the rows of one CDR3 protein and shows their most common DNA and genes. None of the V and J calls come from the authors' own analysis; TCRdb made them. In all, the sample holds more than 60,000 distinct CDR3 sequences, and around 6.4% of those were seen once. The ten largest clones represent approximately 4.5% of the sample. Via the germline V gene, CDR1 is SGHTA and CDR2 FQGNSA. The junction shows trimming of 5 bases on V and 1 base on J, and the gene matches do not reach 7 bases of it. The CDR3, cysteine through phenylalanine, is 16 amino acids long. CDR3 DNA only is kept here, 48 bases in frame from base 1.

Synovial fluid samples and blood samples obtained from the same ankylosing spondylitis patients were matched. This clonotype turned up a few times. Its target antigen remains unknown. No much larger clone is present one base from it, and per-base qualities are unavailable. Rearrangement joined TRBV7-2 to TRBJ2-2, and 7 junctional nucleotides match TRBD1. The TCR sequence derives from a male donor with ankylosing spondylitis. Sample: synovial fluid, either unsorted or a sorted T cell fraction (not recorded which). In nucleotide form, the sequence is TGTGCCAGCAGCAACAGGGGTTTGGGGAACACCGGGGAGCTGTTTTTT. Protein translation: CASSNRGLGNTGELFF.